Listed here are 22 T cell receptor beta chains from one sample, sequenced in a study of cytomegalovirus exposure and HLA in healthy donors. PCR involved 60 Vbeta and 13 Jbeta primers. The data were produced by immunoSEQ multiplex PCR, yet TCRdb's version contains in-frame clones alone and is incomplete. This sample contains about 67,000 clones. The sample taken for sequencing was PBMCs. Receptors originate from a woman in her 30s in good health and CMV-seronegative.

This chain uses TRBV30 with TRBJ2-3, with 8 bases lining up with TRBD1. The CDR3 is 13 amino acids. CDR1 and CDR2 from the germline V gene are GTSNPN and SVGIG (reference sequence). V lost 6 bases and J lost 2; bases outside the gene matches: 4. CDR3: CACNRGNTDTQYF. CDR3 coding DNA: TGTGCCTGTAACAGGGGGAACACAGATACGCAGTATTTT.

V usage is TRBV18 and J usage is TRBJ1-1; no reliable D call. CDR1 and CDR2 from the germline V gene are KGHSH and LQKENI. Trimming left V 3 bases short and J 0 bases short, with 14 bases between. The CDR3 loop spans 16 amino acids. The CDR3 coding sequence is TGTGCCAGCTCACCCCCCGGTTCGTTGTTGAACACTGAAGCTTTCTTT. Translated, it gives CASSPPGSLLNTEAFF.

The V call is TRBV30, the J call TRBJ1-2, with 9 bases matching TRBD1. CDR3 length: 15 residues. V lost 2 bases, J lost 0 bases, and 4 bases stayed unmatched. Germline V gene sequence: CDR1 GTSNPN, CDR2 SVGIG (reference sequence). CDR3 nucleotide sequence: TGTGCCTGGAGTAGGGACAGGGCGACTAACTATGGCTACACCTTC. Its translation: CAWSRDRATNYGYTF.

This sequence joins TRBV5-1 and TRBJ2-1; 14 bases match TRBD2. After removal of 2 bases from V and 7 bases from J, the junction contained 5 bases not matched to a gene. Germline CDR1 reads SGHRS; CDR2 reads YFSETQ. The CDR3 extends over 16 amino acids. The CDR3 sequence: CASSLWTSGGKNEQFF. DNA for the CDR3: TGCGCCAGCAGCTTATGGACTAGCGGGGGGAAGAATGAGCAGTTCTTC.

The chain recombines TRBV5-1 with TRBJ2-3, with 9 positions matching TRBD2. Losses at the gene ends were 3 bases for V and 7 bases for J; bases not matched to a gene: 6. Germline assignment: CDR1 SGHRS and CDR2 YFSETQ. The CDR3 extends over 14 amino acids. The CDR3 here is CASSSSGGLNTQYF. The CDR3, as DNA: TGCGCCAGCAGCTCGAGCGGGGGGCTGAATACGCAGTATTTT.

V is TRBV4-3 and J is TRBJ2-6; a weak D match, TRBD1 (6 bases). Trimming stripped 0 bases from V and 6 bases from J, with 12 bases between. The CDR3 has 16 amino acids. CDR1 is LGHNA, CDR2 YSLEER, per germline. This CDR3 reads CASSQETGAPANVLTF. The CDR3 nucleotides are TGCGCCAGCAGCCAAGAGACAGGTGCGCCGGCCAACGTCCTGACTTTC.

The V gene is TRBV9, the J gene TRBJ2-5; 12 positions agree with TRBD2. J lost 4 bases, V lost 0 bases, and 1 base had no gene match. This CDR3 has 15 amino acids. The V gene's germline CDR1 is SGDLS and CDR2 YYNGEE. In nucleotides, the CDR3 is TGTGCCAGCAGCGTAGGACTAGCGGGGGCAGAGACCCAGTACTTC. Translated: CASSVGLAGAETQYF.

The genes are TRBV11-2 and TRBJ2-7, with TRBD1 matching 9 bases. Germline CDR1 reads SGHAT; CDR2 reads FQNNGV. The CDR3 is 16 residues long. The trim removed 1 base at V and 2 bases at J, leaving 6 bases unmatched. The CDR3 DNA is TGTGCCAGCAGCTTAGCCCGCTGGACAGGGGCCTACGAGCAGTACTTC. It yields the protein CASSLARWTGAYEQYF.

The chain recombines TRBV9 with TRBJ2-2; 7 bases agree with TRBD1. Looked up from germline, CDR1 is SGDLS and CDR2 is YYNGEE. This CDR3 has 16 amino acids. After removal of 3 bases from V and 4 bases from J, the junction contained 9 bases not matched to a gene. CDR3 sequence (DNA): TGTGCCAGCAGCGCCGCCGGGACAGTTTTCACCGGGGAGCTGTTTTTT. Translating it yields CASSAAGTVFTGELFF.

The genes are TRBV2 and TRBJ2-7; TRBD2 is a possible D gene (5 bases). Germline CDR1 reads SNHLY; CDR2 reads FYNNEI. V lost 7 bases and J 1 base, leaving 14 bases between the germline ends. The CDR3 is made up of 14 amino acids. The CDR3 reads CASNSGSPSYEQYF. Here the CDR3 DNA reads TGTGCCAGCAACTCGGGATCACCTTCCTACGAGCAGTACTTC.

V and J are TRBV5-1 and TRBJ2-7; TRBD1 might be the D (6 bases). The germline V gene encodes CDR1 SGHRS and CDR2 YFSETQ. Between the trimmed V and J ends, which lost 5 bases and 5 bases, there was a span of 11 bases. This CDR3 is built from 12 residues. The CDR3 region is CASSTGNNEQYF. The CDR3 nucleotides read TGCGCCAGCAGTACAGGGAACAACGAGCAGTACTTC.

The chain recombines TRBV5-1 with TRBJ2-2, with TRBD2 identical over 10 bases. Trimming removed 1 base from V and 4 bases from J; junction bases left unmatched: 1. The CDR3 loop spans 15 amino acids. The germline gives CDR1 SGHRS, CDR2 YFSETQ. The CDR3 reads CASSLLAGVTGELFF. The DNA of the CDR3 is TGCGCCAGCAGCTTGCTAGCGGGAGTCACCGGGGAGCTGTTTTTT.

About this clone itself: Its ends do not fully match the called genes, so a read error is possible. The rearrangement joins TRBV9 to TRBJ1-1, with D possibly TRBD1 on 6 matching bases. CDR1 is SGDLS and CDR2 is YYNGEE in the germline V gene. CDR3 length: 16 amino acids. CDR3 bases: TGTGCCAGCAGCGTAGACAGGGAGGGTCGGAACACTGAAGATTTCTTT. Protein product: CASSVDREGRNTEDFF.

The chain couples TRBV18 to TRBJ2-1; 7 bases match TRBD1. Germline CDR1 KGHSH, CDR2 LQKENI. V shed 6 bases, J shed 6 bases, and the junction held 11 bases outside the gene matches. The CDR3 is made up of 15 amino acids. CDR3 in DNA: TGTGCCAGCTCTCCGGGACAGCTCTTAACCAATGAGCAGTTCTTC. It encodes CASSPGQLLTNEQFF.

V gene TRBV6-6 combines with J gene TRBJ2-2; maybe TRBD1 (6 bases). This CDR3 spans 13 amino acids. The V and J ends lost 2 bases and 6 bases respectively, with 7 bases between them. From germline, CDR1 is MNHNY and CDR2 SVGAGI (reference sequence). The DNA for the CDR3 is TGTGCCAGCAGTTACCAGGGGCCCGGGGAGCTGTTTTTT. This translates into CASSYQGPGELFF.

This chain links TRBV18 with TRBJ1-4; D remains unclear. Germline CDR1 is KGHSH and CDR2 is LQKENI. This CDR3 region has 12 residues. Trimming stripped 7 bases from V and 5 bases from J, with 8 bases between. This chain's CDR3 is CASFNRNEKLFF. The CDR3 DNA is TGTGCCAGCTTCAACAGAAATGAAAAACTGTTTTTT.

The chain is built from TRBV7-2 and TRBJ2-7; tentative D call: TRBD1 (6 bases). Germline loops: CDR1 SGHTA, CDR2 FQGNSA. This CDR3 comprises 15 residues. V lost 5 bases to trimming and J lost 6 bases, with 20 bases between them. CDR3 nucleotides: TGTGCCAGCAGCCTTATGGGGGCGCCTTATCCCGAGCAGTACTTC. Its protein product is CASSLMGAPYPEQYF.

V gene TRBV27 combines with J gene TRBJ2-1; maybe TRBD2 (5 bases). The CDR3 is 16 amino acids. Germline CDR1 is MNHEY and CDR2 is SMNVEV (reference sequence). Trimming shortened V by 4 bases and J by 5 bases, and 18 bases separated the two germline ends. This chain's CDR3 is CASSSHLATVNNEQFF. The CDR3 DNA sequence: TGTGCCAGCAGTTCGCACCTAGCAACAGTCAACAATGAGCAGTTCTTC.

This rearrangement joins TRBV11-2 to TRBJ2-7, with D perhaps matching TRBD1 (6 bases). V shed 4 bases and J shed 2 bases, with 15 bases lying between them. Germline values: CDR1 SGHAT, CDR2 FQNNGV. CDR3 length: 15 amino acids. The CDR3 spells CASSSSFTGTYEQYF. CDR3 coding DNA: TGTGCCAGCAGCTCAAGTTTTACAGGGACCTACGAGCAGTACTTC. The full variable domain, its missing parts supplied by reference TRBV11-2 and TRBJ2-7, is EAGVAQSPRYKIIEKRQSVAFWCNPISGHATLYWYQQILGQGPKLLIQFQNNGVVDDSQLPKDRFSAERLKGVDSTLKIQPAKLEDSAVYLCASSSSFTGTYEQYFGPGTRLTVT.

The rearrangement joins TRBV6-5 to TRBJ1-2, with TRBD1 identical over 10 bases. Germline V CDR1 and CDR2: MNHEY, SVGAGI. J was trimmed by 3 bases and V by 2 bases; bases with no gene match: 3. This CDR3 region has 15 residues. The CDR3 sequence is CASSYRDRGHYGYTF. The DNA of the CDR3 is TGTGCCAGCAGTTACCGGGACAGGGGCCACTATGGCTACACCTTC.

The gene calls are TRBV7-2 and TRBJ2-2, with unresolved D. Trimming took off 5 bases at V and 9 bases at J, with 7 bases between the two ends. Germline CDR1 and CDR2: SGHTA and FQGNSA. The CDR3 is made up of 11 amino acids. The CDR3 loop is CASSPTRELFF. CDR3 bases: TGTGCCAGCAGCCCAACAAGGGAGCTGTTTTTT.

V usage is TRBV6-6 and J usage is TRBJ1-2, with TRBD1 identical over 7 bases. J gave up 4 bases and V 8 bases, and 10 bases lay outside the gene matches. CDR1 MNHNY and CDR2 SVGAGI come from the germline V gene (reference sequence). This CDR3 has 14 residues. The CDR3 sequence: CASALRDSAYGYTF. CDR3 coding DNA: TGTGCCAGCGCTTTACGGGACAGTGCCTATGGCTACACCTTC.